The next 7 T cell receptor beta chains were all read from a single sample in a study of T cell clonotyping in hematopoietic cell transplantation. The data were produced by immunoSEQ multiplex PCR, yet TCRdb's version contains in-frame clones alone and is incomplete. The profile covers some 4,000 clones, with approximately 96% appearing a single time and more than 4.5% taken by the ten largest. Source: peripheral blood mononuclear cells, taken 30 days after allogeneic stem cell transplant. The source is a male patient aged 70 to 80 who had an allogeneic stem cell transplant from an unrelated donor, so T cells may come from the graft donor. Some clones in this sample may be carry-over from other donors' samples.

This chain joins TRBV6-6 and TRBJ2-7; possible D gene TRBD2, 6 bases. The CDR3 contains 14 residues. The germline V and J ends were trimmed by 1 base and 2 bases, with 9 bases remaining between them. Germline V lookup: CDR1 MNHNY, CDR2 SVGAGI (reference sequence). CDR3 sequence reads: CASSYLGGAYEQYF. CDR3 DNA sequence: TGTGCCAGCAGTTACTTGGGGGGAGCCTACGAGCAGTACTTC.

V usage is TRBV11-2 and J usage is TRBJ2-3, with D possibly TRBD2 on 6 matching bases. V was shortened by 6 bases and J by 0 bases, with 19 bases between the two germline ends. This CDR3 comprises 17 residues. Germline V gene lookup returns CDR1 SGHAT and CDR2 FQNNGV. The CDR3 is CASSLEGRLTSTDTQYF. Written as DNA, the CDR3 is TGTGCCAGCAGTCTGGAGGGGCGGTTAACTAGCACAGATACGCAGTATTTT.

V gene TRBV4-1 combines with J gene TRBJ2-5; D remains unclear. Deletions cut 1 base from V and 5 bases from J, with 8 bases between. This CDR3 has 13 amino acids. Germline CDR1 MGHRA, CDR2 YSYEKL. CDR3 sequence: CASSQVPRETQYF. CDR3 DNA sequence: TGCGCCAGCAGCCAAGTCCCCCGGGAGACCCAGTACTTC.

J is TRBJ1-1 and V is TRBV15, with D maybe TRBD1 (5 bases). This CDR3 spans 15 amino acids. Trimming shortened V by 5 bases and J by 4 bases, and 17 bases separated the two germline ends. Germline values: CDR1 LNHNV, CDR2 YYDKDF (reference sequence). CDR3 DNA: TGTGCCACCAGCCGTAGAGGTGCAGGGACCACTGAAGCTTTCTTT. Its translation is CATSRRGAGTTEAFF.

The V call is TRBV4-3, the J call TRBJ2-6; unclear D gene. From germline, CDR1 is LGHNA and CDR2 YSLEER. This CDR3 has 17 amino acids. Trimming removed 0 bases at V and 0 bases at J, with 9 bases between. The DNA of the CDR3 is TGCGCCAGCAGCCAAGAGGTCAGCAGCTCTGGGGCCAACGTCCTGACTTTC. Amino acid sequence: CASSQEVSSSGANVLTF.

This clone was seen just once. This chain connects TRBV28 to TRBJ2-5; D remains unclear. Trimming stripped 4 bases from V and 1 base from J, with 13 bases between. This CDR3 is built from 15 residues. Germline V gene sequence: CDR1 MDHEN, CDR2 SYDVKM. CDR3 loop: CASSSPAGLQETQYF. CDR3 bases: TGTGCCAGCAGTTCCCCCGCCGGGCTCCAAGAGACCCAGTACTTC.

This clone appeared once. The chain combines TRBV7-2 with TRBJ2-3; D call uncertain. Trimming took 4 bases from V and 2 from J, leaving 10 bases between them. Germline CDR1 reads SGHTA; CDR2 reads FQGNSA. This CDR3 is 14 amino acids long. CDR3 coding DNA: TGTGCCAGCAGCTCCTATGGGCACACAGATACGCAGTATTTT. Translation: CASSSYGHTDTQYF. The full variable domain, with the rest looked up from reference TRBV7-2 and TRBJ2-3, is GAGVSQSPSNKVTEKGKDVELRCDPISGHTALYWYRQSLGQGLEFLIYFQGNSAPDKSGLPSDRFSAERTGGSVSTLTIQRTQQEDSAVYLCASSSYGHTDTQYFGPGTRLTVL.